The 21 T cell receptor beta chains reported below all come from one sample, sequenced in a study of PD-1 blockade in classical Hodgkin lymphoma. The data were produced by immunoSEQ multiplex PCR, yet TCRdb's version contains in-frame clones alone and is incomplete. Of approximately 150,000 clones in the sample, less than 80% were seen once. Relapse was seen in all patients after autologous stem cell transplantation, and brentuximab vedotin exposure was variable. Source: peripheral blood mononuclear cells (PBMCs), taken before the second cycle of nivolumab. The source of these receptors is a human donor with classical Hodgkin lymphoma.

This clone turned up a few times. The CDR3 spells CSVGGNSYNEQFF. DNA for the CDR3: TGCAGCGTGGGGGGGAACTCCTACAATGAGCAGTTCTTC. The chain has TRBV29-1 and TRBJ2-1; 7 bases agree with TRBD2. The CDR3 covers 13 residues. Germline V gene lookup returns CDR1 SQVTM and CDR2 ANQGSEA. Germline trimming cut 6 bases from V and 0 bases from J; bases unmatched to any gene: 2.

The chain couples TRBV13 to TRBJ1-6; 7 bases are shared with TRBD1. This CDR3 has 13 amino acids. Germline trimming cut 5 bases from V and 12 bases from J; bases unmatched to any gene: 7. Germline CDR1 is PRHDT and CDR2 is FYEKMQ (reference sequence). The CDR3: CASSPRQGGPLHF. The DNA of the CDR3 is TGTGCCAGCAGCCCCCGACAGGGCGGACCCCTCCACTTT.

This chain joins TRBV4-2 and TRBJ2-3; TRBD1 agrees at 8 bases. J lost 9 bases, V lost 1 base, and 6 bases had no gene match. This CDR3 has 14 residues. CDR1 LGHNA and CDR2 YNFKEQ come from the germline V gene. The CDR3 loop is CASSQGDRSGTQYF. In DNA form, the CDR3 reads TGTGCCAGCAGCCAAGGGGACAGGAGTGGCACGCAGTATTTT.

This chain joins TRBV12-5 and TRBJ2-2; 11 nucleotides align to TRBD2. With 0 bases clipped from V and 3 bases from J, the junction kept 12 bases outside the gene matches. The CDR3 contains 20 residues. Germline V gives CDR1 LGHNT, CDR2 FRNRAP. As DNA, the CDR3 is TGTGCTAGTGGTTTGGTACTTGGGACTAGCGGTCGTTGGGACACCGGGGAGCTGTTTTTT. It specifies CASGLVLGTSGRWDTGELFF.

This clone was found a few times. The chain employs TRBV15 and TRBJ1-5, with D possibly TRBD1 on 5 matching bases. V dropped 0 bases and J dropped 0 bases, with 9 bases sitting between them. The length of the CDR3 is 16 residues. Germline CDR1 reads LNHNV; CDR2 reads YYDKDF (reference sequence). CDR3 sequence (DNA): TGTGCCACCAGCAGAGATAGGGACGTTAGCAATCAGCCCCAGCATTTT. This translates into CATSRDRDVSNQPQHF.

The chain uses TRBV7-2 and TRBJ2-2; D unclear. The germline CDR1 and CDR2 sequences are SGHTA and FQGNSA. Deletions cut 2 bases from V and 0 bases from J, with 7 bases between. This CDR3 contains 15 residues. The CDR3 region has the DNA TGTGCCAGCAGCTTAATGGGTGCGAACACCGGGGAGCTGTTTTTT. It is translated as CASSLMGANTGELFF. Together with reference TRBV7-2 and TRBJ2-2, the CDR3 gives the full variable domain: GAGVSQSPSNKVTEKGKDVELRCDPISGHTALYWYRQSLGQGLEFLIYFQGNSAPDKSGLPSDRFSAERTGGSVSTLTIQRTQQEDSAVYLCASSLMGANTGELFFGEGSRLTVL.

The chain is built from TRBV11-1 and TRBJ2-1; 7 nucleotides line up with TRBD2. Germline V gene data show CDR1 as SGHAT and CDR2 as FQDESV (reference sequence). With V trimmed by 5 bases and J by 1 base, 5 bases remained unmatched. The CDR3 sequence is 15 residues long. Here the CDR3 DNA reads TGTGCCAGCAGCCGGGGGGTGGGATCCTACAATGAGCAGTTCTTC. Translating gives CASSRGVGSYNEQFF.

This clone showed up just a few times. The chain uses TRBV4-3 and TRBJ2-2, with D unclear. The CDR3 consists of 15 residues. Germline lookup yields CDR1 LGHNA and CDR2 YSLEER. The V and J ends lost 0 bases and 1 base respectively, with 6 bases between them. CDR3 loop: CASSQDVVNTGELFF. In nucleotides, the CDR3 is TGCGCCAGCAGCCAAGATGTCGTGAACACCGGGGAGCTGTTTTTT.

The chain is built from TRBV10-3 and TRBJ2-3; the D is unclear. Germline V gene lookup returns CDR1 ENHRY and CDR2 SYGVKD. The CDR3 runs 11 residues. V lost 3 bases to trimming and J lost 2 bases, with 0 bases between them. CDR3 region: CAISDTDTQYF. DNA for the CDR3: TGTGCCATCAGTGACACAGATACGCAGTATTTT.

This clone was counted a single time. The rearrangement uses TRBV6-5 and TRBJ1-2; no firm D call. This CDR3 comprises 14 residues. The germline gives CDR1 MNHEY, CDR2 SVGAGI. The V end was cut by 2 bases, the J end by 2 bases, with 9 bases between. In DNA, the CDR3 is TGTGCCAGCAGTTACGGGAGAGGGAACTATGGCTACACCTTC. Translation: CASSYGRGNYGYTF.

This clone has a handful of counts. The gene calls are TRBV19 and TRBJ1-5, with a weak D call TRBD1 (5 bases). CDR1 LNHDA and CDR2 SQIVND come from the germline V gene (reference sequence). The CDR3 contains 15 residues. Trimming removed 3 bases from V and 0 bases from J, with 9 bases in between. CDR3 DNA sequence: TGTGCCAGTAGTATTTGGGACCCTAGCAATCAGCCCCAGCATTTT. Translating it yields CASSIWDPSNQPQHF.

This chain joins TRBV18 and TRBJ1-1; D is ambiguous. Per germline, CDR1 KGHSH and CDR2 LQKENI. The CDR3 runs 15 residues. V was trimmed by 3 bases and J by 1 base, leaving 12 bases between them. The CDR3 loop reads CASSPQRVENTEAFF. In DNA, the CDR3 is TGTGCCAGCTCACCCCAACGCGTGGAGAACACTGAAGCTTTCTTT.

CDR3 coding DNA: TGTGCCAGCAGTTCGGGCAATCAGCCCCAGCATTTT. This translates into CASSSGNQPQHF. This chain links TRBV6-4 with TRBJ1-5; D gene ambiguous. The CDR3 is 12 residues long. The V end lost 5 bases, the J end lost 2 bases, and 4 bases lay between the germline ends. Germline V gene data show CDR1 as MRHNA and CDR2 as SNTAGT.

The V gene is TRBV6-6, the J gene TRBJ1-5; no definite D call. The CDR3 length is 13 residues. Trimming removed 6 bases at V and 3 bases at J, with 9 bases between. Germline values: CDR1 MNHNY, CDR2 SVGAGI (reference sequence). In DNA, the CDR3 is TGTGCCAGCAGGATCGGAGACAATCAGCCCCAGCATTTT. Translation: CASRIGDNQPQHF.

This clone was recorded a few times. This chain uses TRBV5-1 with TRBJ1-4; perhaps TRBD1 as D (5 bases). V lost 3 bases and J lost 8, with 14 bases in between. The CDR3 consists of 14 residues. Germline V lookup: CDR1 SGHRS, CDR2 YFSETQ. CDR3 sequence reads: CASSWGVPDEKLFF. The CDR3 bases are TGCGCCAGCAGCTGGGGGGTTCCGGACGAAAAACTGTTTTTT.

The gene calls are TRBV5-1 and TRBJ2-3, with D perhaps TRBD2 (5 bases). Germline V gives CDR1 SGHRS, CDR2 YFSETQ. Between the trimmed V and J ends, which lost 0 bases and 2 bases, there was a span of 13 bases. CDR3 length: 16 residues. CDR3 amino acids: CASSLESGFLTDTQYF. The CDR3 DNA follows: TGCGCCAGCAGCTTGGAATCGGGATTTCTCACAGATACGCAGTATTTT.

This clone is a singleton in its sample. The chain combines TRBV11-2 with TRBJ1-1; D is ambiguous. V was trimmed by 2 bases and J by 0 bases, leaving 4 bases between them. Per germline, CDR1 SGHAT and CDR2 FQNNGV. The CDR3 spans 13 residues. The DNA of the CDR3 is TGTGCCAGCAGCTTAACTCTGAACACTGAAGCTTTCTTT. It codes for CASSLTLNTEAFF.

The CDR3 sequence is CASSLGQGNEQFF. The CDR3 DNA reads TGTGCCAGCAGCTTGGGACAGGGCAATGAGCAGTTCTTC. The chain recombines TRBV11-2 with TRBJ2-1; the match to TRBD1 covers 9 bases. The CDR3 is 13 amino acids. The trim removed 3 bases at V and 6 bases at J, leaving 0 bases unmatched. Germline V gene data show CDR1 as SGHAT and CDR2 as FQNNGV.

The chain links TRBV7-6 to TRBJ1-1; D gene ambiguous. This CDR3 spans 13 amino acids. CDR1 is SGHVS and CDR2 is FNYEAQ in the germline V gene. The V end was cut by 0 bases, the J end by 0 bases, with 2 bases between. The CDR3 loop reads CASSLALNTEAFF. CDR3 nucleotide sequence: TGTGCCAGCAGCTTAGCGCTGAACACTGAAGCTTTCTTT.

This clone was counted a single time. The V call is TRBV4-2, the J call TRBJ2-1, with D perhaps matching TRBD1 or TRBD2 (6 bases each). From germline, CDR1 is LGHNA and CDR2 YNFKEQ. The CDR3 contains 16 residues. V lost 4 bases and J lost 2, with 15 bases in between. The CDR3 sequence is CASSPRVGGTYNEQFF. The CDR3 region has the DNA TGTGCCAGCAGCCCCCGGGTGGGGGGCACCTACAATGAGCAGTTCTTC.

The chain uses TRBV2 and TRBJ1-2; TRBD1 aligns across 8 bases. V gave up 8 bases and J gave up 7 bases; unmatched junction bases: 9. Germline assignment: CDR1 SNHLY and CDR2 FYNNEI. The CDR3 length is 13 residues. The CDR3 region has the DNA TGTGCCAGCGCTAGGCAGGGGGCGGCTGGCTACACCTTC. Translation: CASARQGAAGYTF.